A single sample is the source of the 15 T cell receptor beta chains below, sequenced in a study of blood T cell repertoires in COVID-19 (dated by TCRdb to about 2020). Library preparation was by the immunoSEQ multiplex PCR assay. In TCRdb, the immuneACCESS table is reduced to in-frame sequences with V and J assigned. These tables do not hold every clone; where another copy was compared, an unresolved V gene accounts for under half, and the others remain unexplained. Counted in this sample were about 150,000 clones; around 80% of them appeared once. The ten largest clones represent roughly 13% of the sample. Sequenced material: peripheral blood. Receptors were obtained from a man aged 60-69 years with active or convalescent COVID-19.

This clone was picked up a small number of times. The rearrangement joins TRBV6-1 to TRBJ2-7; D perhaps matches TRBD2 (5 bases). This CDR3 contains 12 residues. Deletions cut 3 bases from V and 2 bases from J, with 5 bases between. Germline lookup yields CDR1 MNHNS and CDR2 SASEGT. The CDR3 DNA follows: TGTGCCAGCAGTGAGACTACCTACGAGCAGTACTTC. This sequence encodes CASSETTYEQYF.

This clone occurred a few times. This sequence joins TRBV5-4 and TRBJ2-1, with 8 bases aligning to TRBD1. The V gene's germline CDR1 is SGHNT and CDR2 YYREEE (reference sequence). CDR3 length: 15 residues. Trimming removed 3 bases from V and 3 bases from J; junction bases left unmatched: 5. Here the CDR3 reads CASSSGQVGYNEQFF. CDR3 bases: TGTGCCAGCAGCTCGGGACAGGTGGGCTACAATGAGCAGTTCTTC. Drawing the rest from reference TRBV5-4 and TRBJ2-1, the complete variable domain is ETGVTQSPTHLIKTRGQQVTLRCSSQSGHNTVSWYQQALGQGPQFIFQYYREEENGRGNFPPRFSGLQFPNYSSELNVNALELDDSALYLCASSSGQVGYNEQFFGPGTRLTVL.

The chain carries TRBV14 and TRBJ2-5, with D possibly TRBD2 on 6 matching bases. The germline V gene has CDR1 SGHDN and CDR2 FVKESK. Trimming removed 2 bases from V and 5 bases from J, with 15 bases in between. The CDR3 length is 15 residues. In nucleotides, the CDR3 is TGTGCCAGCAGCCAAAGGGGACTCCAGAGGGAGACCCAGTACTTC. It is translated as CASSQRGLQRETQYF.

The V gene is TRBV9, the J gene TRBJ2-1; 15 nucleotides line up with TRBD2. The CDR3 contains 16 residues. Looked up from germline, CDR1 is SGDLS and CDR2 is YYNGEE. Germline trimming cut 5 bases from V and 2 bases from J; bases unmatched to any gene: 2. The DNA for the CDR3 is TGTGCCAGCAGTGGGACTAGCGGGAGGACCTACAATGAGCAGTTCTTC. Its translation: CASSGTSGRTYNEQFF.

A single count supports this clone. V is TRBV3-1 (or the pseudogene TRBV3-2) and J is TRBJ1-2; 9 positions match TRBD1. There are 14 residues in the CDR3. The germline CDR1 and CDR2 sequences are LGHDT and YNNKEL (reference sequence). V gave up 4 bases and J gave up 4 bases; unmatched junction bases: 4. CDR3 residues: CASSRGQGSYGYTF. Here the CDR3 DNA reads TGTGCCAGCAGCCGAGGACAGGGGTCCTATGGCTACACCTTC.

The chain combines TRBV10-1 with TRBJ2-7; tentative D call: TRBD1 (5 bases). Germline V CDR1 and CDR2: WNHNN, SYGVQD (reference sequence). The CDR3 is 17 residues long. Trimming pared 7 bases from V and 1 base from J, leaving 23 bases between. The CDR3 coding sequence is TGCGCCAGCACTCCGCCTAAGGGGCGAATGGAGTCCTACGAGCAGTACTTC. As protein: CASTPPKGRMESYEQYF.

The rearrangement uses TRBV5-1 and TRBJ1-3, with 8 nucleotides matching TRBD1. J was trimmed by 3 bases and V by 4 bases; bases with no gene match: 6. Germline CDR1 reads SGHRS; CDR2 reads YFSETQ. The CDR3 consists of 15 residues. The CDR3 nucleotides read TGCGCCAGCAGCCCTGGACAGGGTTTTGGAAACACCATATATTTT. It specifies CASSPGQGFGNTIYF.

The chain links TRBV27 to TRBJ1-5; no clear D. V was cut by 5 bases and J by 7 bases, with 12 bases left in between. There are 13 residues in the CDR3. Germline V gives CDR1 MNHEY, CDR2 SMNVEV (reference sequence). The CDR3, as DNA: TGTGCCAGCAGTGCCCTCACAGAACAGCCCCAGCATTTT. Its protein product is CASSALTEQPQHF.

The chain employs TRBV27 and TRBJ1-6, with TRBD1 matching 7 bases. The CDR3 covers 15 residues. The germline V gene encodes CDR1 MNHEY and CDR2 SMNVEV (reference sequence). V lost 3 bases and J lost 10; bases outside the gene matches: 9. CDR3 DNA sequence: TGTGCCAGCAGTTTTCAACAGGGGCGGCGGTCACCCCTCCACTTT. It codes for CASSFQQGRRSPLHF.

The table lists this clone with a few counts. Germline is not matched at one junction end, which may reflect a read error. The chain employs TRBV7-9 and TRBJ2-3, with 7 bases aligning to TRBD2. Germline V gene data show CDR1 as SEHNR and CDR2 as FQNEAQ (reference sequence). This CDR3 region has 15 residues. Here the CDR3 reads CASSPSGASTDTRYF. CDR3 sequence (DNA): TGTGCCAGCAGCCCCAGCGGGGCTAGCACAGATACGCGGTATTTT.

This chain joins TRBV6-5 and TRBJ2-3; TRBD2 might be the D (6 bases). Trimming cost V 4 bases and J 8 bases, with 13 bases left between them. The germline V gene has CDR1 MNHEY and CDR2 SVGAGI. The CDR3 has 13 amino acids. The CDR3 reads CASSLDFGSTQYF. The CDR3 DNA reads TGTGCCAGCAGTTTGGACTTCGGGAGTACGCAGTATTTT.

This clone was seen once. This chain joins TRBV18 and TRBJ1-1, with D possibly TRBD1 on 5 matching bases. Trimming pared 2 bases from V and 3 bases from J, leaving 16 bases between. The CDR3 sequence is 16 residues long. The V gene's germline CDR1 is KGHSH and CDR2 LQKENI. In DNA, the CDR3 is TGTGCCAGCTCACCAAGGCAGGGTGGTATGCACACTGAAGCTTTCTTT. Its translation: CASSPRQGGMHTEAFF.

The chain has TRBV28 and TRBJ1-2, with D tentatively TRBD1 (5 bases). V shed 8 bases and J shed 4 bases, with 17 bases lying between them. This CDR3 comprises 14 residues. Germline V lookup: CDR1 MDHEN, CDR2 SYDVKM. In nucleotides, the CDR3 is TGTGCCAGCGAAAATCGGGGGTCTGGCTATGGCTACACCTTC. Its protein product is CASENRGSGYGYTF.

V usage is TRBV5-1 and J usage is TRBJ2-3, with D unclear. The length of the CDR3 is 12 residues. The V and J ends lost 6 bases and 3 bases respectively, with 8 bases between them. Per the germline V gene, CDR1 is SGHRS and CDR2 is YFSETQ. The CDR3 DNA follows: TGCGCCAGCAATCGAGAGACAGATACGCAGTATTTT. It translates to CASNRETDTQYF.

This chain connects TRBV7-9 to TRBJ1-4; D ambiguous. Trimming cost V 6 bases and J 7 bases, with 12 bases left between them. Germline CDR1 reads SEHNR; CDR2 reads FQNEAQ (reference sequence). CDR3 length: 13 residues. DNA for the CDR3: TGTGCCAGCAGTATAGCCGGCGGTGAAAAACTGTTTTTT. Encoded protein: CASSIAGGEKLFF.